These 19 T cell receptor beta chains came from one sample sequenced in a study of T cell responses to AZD1222 COVID-19 vaccine. Sequencing used immunoSEQ multiplex PCR; TCRdb keeps in-frame clones, though not all of them. This table holds some 62,000 clones, approximately 83% found once. This sample comprised peripheral blood, obtained on day 0 of AZD1222 vaccination. The receptors here all came from an adult in good health.

This clone showed up just a few times. This sequence joins TRBV10-3 and TRBJ2-2, with no clear D. Per the germline V gene, CDR1 is ENHRY and CDR2 is SYGVKD. Trimming stripped 0 bases from V and 0 bases from J, with 8 bases between. The CDR3 consists of 16 residues. CDR3 DNA: TGTGCCATCAGTGAGTCTGGCGGCACGAACACCGGGGAGCTGTTTTTT. Translating it yields CAISESGGTNTGELFF.

This chain links TRBV10-3 with TRBJ1-1; TRBD1 might be the D (5 bases). CDR1 ENHRY and CDR2 SYGVKD come from the germline V gene. The V end lost 7 bases, the J end lost 1 base, and 7 bases lay between the germline ends. CDR3 length: 12 amino acids. This CDR3 reads CAIIGENTEAFF. CDR3 sequence (DNA): TGTGCCATCATAGGGGAGAACACTGAAGCTTTCTTT.

The gene calls are TRBV29-1 and TRBJ1-2; 8 positions match TRBD1. Per the germline V gene, CDR1 is SQVTM and CDR2 is ANQGSEA. With 5 bases clipped from V and 2 bases from J, the junction kept 4 bases outside the gene matches. This CDR3 region has 13 residues. The CDR3: CSVTRQGNYGYTF. CDR3 nucleotide sequence: TGCAGCGTTACCCGACAGGGGAACTATGGCTACACCTTC.

This clone was detected a few times. The chain joins TRBV30 to TRBJ1-4; D is uncertain. With 2 bases removed from V and 8 bases from J, the gap between germline ends came to 9 bases. CDR1 and CDR2 from the germline V gene are GTSNPN and SVGIG (reference sequence). The CDR3 is made up of 12 amino acids. CDR3 sequence reads: CAWSLTAEKLFF. DNA of the CDR3: TGTGCCTGGAGTTTGACCGCGGAAAAACTGTTTTTT.

The V gene is TRBV7-9, the J gene TRBJ2-4, with D possibly TRBD1 on 6 matching bases. The CDR3 totals 15 residues. V gave up 4 bases and J gave up 8 bases, with 18 bases separating them. The germline V gene has CDR1 SEHNR and CDR2 FQNEAQ (reference sequence). DNA of the CDR3: TGTGCCAGCAGCTCCGGGACATATCATGGGGACATTCAGTACTTC. Its protein is CASSSGTYHGDIQYF.

This sequence joins TRBV7-9 and TRBJ2-6; 7 nucleotides line up with TRBD2. Germline CDR1 is SEHNR and CDR2 is FQNEAQ (reference sequence). This CDR3 has 16 amino acids. With V trimmed by 4 bases and J by 4 bases, 7 bases remained unmatched. The CDR3, as DNA: TGTGCCAGCAGCTCCCCGCGGGGGAGCGGGGCCAACGTCCTGACTTTC. This translates into CASSSPRGSGANVLTF.

The rearrangement uses TRBV19 and TRBJ2-2; TRBD1 matches 7 bases. Germline V lookup: CDR1 LNHDA, CDR2 SQIVND (reference sequence). The CDR3 is made up of 16 amino acids. The V segment lost 6 bases and the J segment 6 bases; nucleotides outside the gene matches: 13. The CDR3 sequence is CASRYPTGKNPGELFF. CDR3 coding DNA: TGTGCCAGTAGATACCCGACAGGGAAGAATCCCGGGGAGCTGTTTTTT.

The chain uses TRBV3-1 (or the pseudogene TRBV3-2) and TRBJ1-1; D may be TRBD1 (6 bases). V lost 1 base, J lost 3 bases, and 12 bases lay in between. Germline V lookup: CDR1 LGHDT, CDR2 YNNKEL (reference sequence). The CDR3 is 15 amino acids. Written as DNA, the CDR3 is TGTGCCAGCAGCCAAGGGGGGGGGCTGGACACTGAAGCTTTCTTT. Amino acid sequence: CASSQGGGLDTEAFF.

This clone was seen only once. The chain joins TRBV6-5 to TRBJ2-1, with 9 bases matching TRBD2. CDR3 length: 15 residues. Germline V CDR1 and CDR2: MNHEY, SVGAGI. V was clipped by 5 bases and J by 9 bases; unmatched bases: 11. The CDR3 spells CASSILAGPSGEQFF. CDR3 DNA: TGTGCCAGCAGTATTCTAGCGGGGCCTTCGGGTGAGCAGTTCTTC.

This chain joins TRBV6-5 and TRBJ1-3, with D maybe TRBD1 (5 bases). V was cut by 4 bases and J by 2 bases, with 15 bases left in between. Germline V gene lookup returns CDR1 MNHEY and CDR2 SVGAGI. The CDR3 covers 16 residues. This chain's CDR3 is CASSLSFGGTGNTIYF. CDR3 DNA: TGTGCCAGCAGTTTATCCTTCGGGGGTACTGGAAACACCATATATTTT.

The V gene is TRBV23-1, the J gene TRBJ1-5; D might be TRBD1 (6 bases). TRBV23-1 is annotated as an ORF whose role is uncertain. V lost 0 bases and J lost 5, with 11 bases in between. CDR3 length: 15 amino acids. The CDR3 reads CASSQSGAGDQPQHF. The CDR3 nucleotides are TGCGCCAGCAGTCAATCTGGAGCAGGGGATCAGCCCCAGCATTTT.

In its sample, this clone was seen once. The genes are TRBV6-5 and TRBJ2-1; D gene uncertain. Trimming shortened V by 4 bases and J by 0 bases, and 4 bases separated the two germline ends. Germline V CDR1 and CDR2: MNHEY, SVGAGI. This CDR3 is 13 amino acids long. The CDR3 nucleotides read TGTGCCAGCAGTTCCCCCTCCTACAATGAGCAGTTCTTC. It specifies CASSSPSYNEQFF.

The chain employs TRBV5-1 and TRBJ1-1, with D unresolved. The CDR3 spans 13 residues. The germline V gene has CDR1 SGHRS and CDR2 YFSETQ. With 0 bases removed from V and 0 bases from J, the gap between germline ends came to 3 bases. The CDR3 sequence is CASSLDMNTEAFF. CDR3 nucleotide sequence: TGCGCCAGCAGCTTGGACATGAACACTGAAGCTTTCTTT.

The rearrangement uses TRBV7-7 and TRBJ2-1; D ambiguous. This CDR3 is 14 amino acids long. Germline V CDR1 and CDR2: SSHAT, FNYEAQ (reference sequence). Trimming left V 2 bases short and J 0 bases short, with 5 bases between. CDR3 sequence (DNA): TGTGCCAGCAGCTTAAGTCGCTCCTACAATGAGCAGTTCTTC. Its protein product is CASSLSRSYNEQFF.

V is TRBV7-9 and J is TRBJ2-5; D perhaps matches TRBD2 (6 bases). V shed 2 bases and J shed 0 bases, with 10 bases lying between them. Per the germline V gene, CDR1 is SEHNR and CDR2 is FQNEAQ (reference sequence). CDR3 size: 15 residues. The CDR3 sequence is CASSLRGGDQETQYF. CDR3 bases: TGTGCCAGCAGCTTACGGGGCGGGGACCAAGAGACCCAGTACTTC.

This sequence joins TRBV19 and TRBJ2-7; TRBD1 is a possible D gene (6 bases). Germline V gene data show CDR1 as LNHDA and CDR2 as SQIVND (reference sequence). The length of the CDR3 is 14 residues. Trimming shortened V by 1 base and J by 1 base, and 8 bases separated the two germline ends. In nucleotides, the CDR3 is TGTGCCAGTAGTATAGGCGGACAGTCCTACGAGCAGTACTTC. Protein product: CASSIGGQSYEQYF.

CDR3 protein: CASSERAGTGVTEAFF. The CDR3 bases are TGTGCCAGCAGTGAACGCGCCGGGACAGGGGTCACTGAAGCTTTCTTT. The gene calls are TRBV28 and TRBJ1-1; 10 bases are a match to TRBD1. CDR3 length: 16 residues. CDR1 and CDR2 (germline): MDHEN, SYDVKM. The ends lost 5 bases at V and 4 bases at J; junction bases unmatched: 10.

The chain's CDR3 is CARQRTDTGELFF. The DNA for the CDR3 is TGCGCCAGGCAGCGGACAGACACCGGGGAGCTGTTTTTT. The chain employs TRBV10-1 and TRBJ2-2, with TRBD1 as a possible D gene (6 bases). There are 13 residues in the CDR3. Germline CDR1 WNHNN, CDR2 SYGVQD (reference sequence). V was shortened by 9 bases and J by 3 bases, with 11 bases between the two germline ends.

The chain joins TRBV5-1 to TRBJ1-2; no firm D call. Trimming shortened V by 0 bases and J by 6 bases, and 9 bases separated the two germline ends. The germline V gene encodes CDR1 SGHRS and CDR2 YFSETQ. The CDR3 is 13 amino acids. The CDR3 DNA sequence: TGCGCCAGCAGCTTGGCCGGGCTTGATGGCTACACCTTC. Translated, it gives CASSLAGLDGYTF.